Listed below are T cell receptor beta chains from one sample, sequenced in a study of response to subunit inactivated influenza vaccine. TCRdb reprocessed the RT-PCR reads with MiXCR, giving one entry per CDR3 protein. Of fewer than 800,000 distinct CDR3 sequences listed, 15% to 19% were seen once; the top ten hold approximately 10%. The starting material was PBMCs from blood, obtained approximately 13 days after vaccination. Source of these receptors: a man aged 50 to 60 who received an inactivated influenza vaccine. The CDR3 runs from the conserved cysteine through the conserved F or W. Each record gives: D gene, J gene, V gene, clone size, CDR3 protein, CDR3 DNA. A D gene is named only where the DNA matches it firmly. Not every row has a clone size; where given, it reads once, few, many or a size class.

>TRBD2|TRBJ2-3|TRBV20-1|-
CSASPLADRALTDTQYF
TGCAGTGCTAGTCCGCTAGCGGATAGGGCCCTCACAGATACGCAGTATTTT
>TRBD2|TRBJ2-1|TRBV7-6|-
CASSLVRTSGRAGEQFF
TGTGCCAGCAGCTTAGTTCGGACTAGCGGCCGGGCCGGTGAGCAGTTCTTC
>TRBD2|TRBJ2-1|TRBV7-2|-
CASSLSLAAYNEQFF
TGTGCCAGCAGCTTGTCACTAGCGGCCTACAATGAGCAGTTCTTC
>-|TRBJ2-3|TRBV12-3/TRBV12-4|many
CASSQGLADTQYF
TGTGCCAGCAGTCAAGGCCTAGCGGATACGCAGTATTTT
>-|TRBJ1-2|TRBV30|once
CAWATAFSGYTF
TGTGCCTGGGCCACCGCCTTTTCGGGCTACACCTTC
>-|TRBJ2-2|TRBV27|few
CASSLVGGVYTGELFF
TGTGCCAGCAGTTTGGTAGGGGGGGTCTACACCGGGGAGCTGTTTTTT
>TRBD1|TRBJ1-5|TRBV4-2|few
CASSQEDRSNQPQHF
TGTGCCAGCAGCCAAGAGGACAGGAGCAATCAGCCCCAGCATTTT
>TRBD2|TRBJ2-3|TRBV29-1|few
CSVKRGDTDTQYF
TGCAGCGTTAAGCGGGGGGATACAGATACGCAGTATTTT
>TRBD2|TRBJ2-3|TRBV4-2|-
CASSQERTSGGFTQYF
TGTGCCAGCAGCCAAGAGCGCACTAGCGGGGGGTTCACGCAGTATTTT
>-|TRBJ2-1|TRBV3-1|-
CASSQYEEQFF
TGTGCCAGCAGCCAGTATGAGGAGCAGTTCTTC
>-|TRBJ2-6|TRBV28|many
CASSPPEAPGANVLTF
TGTGCCAGCAGTCCCCCAGAGGCGCCTGGGGCCAACGTCCTGACTTTC
>-|TRBJ2-4|TRBV6-5|few
CASSYSGRAKNIQYF
TGTGCCAGCAGTTACTCAGGCAGGGCCAAAAACATTCAGTACTTC
>TRBD2|TRBJ2-1|TRBV18|few
CASSRTSGRRSYNEQFF
TGTGCCAGCTCTCGTACTAGCGGGAGGCGCTCCTACAATGAGCAGTTCTTC
>-|TRBJ1-4|TRBV28|few
CASSSGGFLTNEKLFF
TGTGCCAGCAGTAGCGGGGGGTTCTTAACTAATGAAAAACTGTTTTTT
>-|TRBJ2-7|TRBV20-1|-
CSARRLDNEQYF
TGCAGTGCTAGACGGCTAGATAACGAGCAGTACTTC
>TRBD2|TRBJ2-1|TRBV5-1|-
CASSRGGRNNEQFF
TGCGCCAGCAGCCGGGGGGGCAGAAACAATGAGCAGTTCTTC
>TRBD2|TRBJ2-1|TRBV20-1|-
CSAGAGLAGETYNEQFF
TGCAGTGCTGGGGCGGGACTAGCGGGGGAGACCTACAATGAGCAGTTCTTC
>-|TRBJ2-7|TRBV5-1|-
CASRGDTHYEQYF
TGCGCCAGCAGAGGGGACACGCATTACGAGCAGTACTTC
>-|TRBJ2-2|TRBV6-2/TRBV6-3|-
CASSYSDTNTGELFF
TGTGCCAGCAGTTACTCCGACACCAACACCGGGGAGCTGTTTTTT
>-|TRBJ2-4|TRBV28|-
CASSFSDIRANIQYF
TGTGCCAGCAGTTTTAGCGACATAAGGGCAAACATTCAGTACTTC
>-|TRBJ2-7|TRBV12-3/TRBV12-4|-
CASSLKGFWYEQYF
TGTGCCAGCAGTTTAAAGGGTTTCTGGTACGAGCAGTACTTC
>TRBD1|TRBJ1-2|TRBV11-1|many
CASSYRTGDFVDGYTF
TGTGCCAGCAGCTACCGGACAGGGGATTTCGTGGATGGCTACACCTTC